The 5 T cell receptor beta chains in this list originate from one sample, sequenced in a study of blood T cell repertoires in COVID-19 (dated by TCRdb to the early 2020s). Library construction relied on the immunoSEQ multiplex PCR assay. As stored in TCRdb, this immuneACCESS dataset retains in-frame rearrangements with V and J assigned. A fraction of the clones does not appear; measured against another copy, unresolved V genes explain less than half of the discrepancy, and the remainder lacks a known reason. This sample is represented by approximately 350,000 clones; roughly nine tenths of them were singletons. Together, the top ten hold about 3% of the sample. What was sequenced was PBMCs or T cells enriched from blood (not recorded which). The receptors come from a woman between 25 and 40 years old who had recovered from COVID-19.

This chain joins TRBV7-2 and TRBJ1-6; D remains unclear. The CDR3 covers 13 residues. From germline, CDR1 is SGHTA and CDR2 FQGNSA. V was pared by 6 bases and J by 10 bases, with 13 bases between. The chain's CDR3 is CASSRNGVSPLHF. In nucleotides, the CDR3 is TGTGCCAGCAGTCGTAACGGTGTCTCACCCCTCCACTTT.

V and J are TRBV4-1 and TRBJ2-5; tentatively, D is TRBD1 (5 bases). The V gene's germline CDR1 is MGHRA and CDR2 YSYEKL. The CDR3 is made up of 16 amino acids. V was trimmed by 0 bases and J by 5 bases, leaving 16 bases between them. As DNA, the CDR3 is TGCGCCAGCAGCCAAGAAGTTTGGCAGGGCAATGAGACCCAGTACTTC. Translating gives CASSQEVWQGNETQYF.

This chain connects TRBV5-1 to TRBJ1-2; 9 bases align to TRBD1. The CDR3 is 16 amino acids. Trimming cost V 0 bases and J 0 bases; bases outside gene matches: 3. Germline CDR1 is SGHRS and CDR2 is YFSETQ. CDR3 residues: CASSLGDREANYGYTF. As DNA, the CDR3 is TGCGCCAGCAGCTTGGGGGACAGGGAAGCTAACTATGGCTACACCTTC.

The rearrangement joins TRBV5-1 to TRBJ2-7, with D possibly matching TRBD1 (5 bases). The V and J ends lost 2 bases and 2 bases respectively, with 11 bases between them. CDR1 SGHRS and CDR2 YFSETQ come from the germline V gene. The CDR3 has 14 residues. Written as DNA, the CDR3 is TGCGCCAGCAGCTTAATGGACACCGCCTACGAGCAGTACTTC. Translated: CASSLMDTAYEQYF.

This clone was seen a single time. The V gene is TRBV19, the J gene TRBJ1-5; D perhaps matches TRBD1 (6 bases). Trimming pared 7 bases from V and 4 bases from J, leaving 20 bases between. This CDR3 region has 16 residues. Germline CDR1 LNHDA, CDR2 SQIVND (reference sequence). The CDR3 loop reads CASKPITGSGNQPQHF. CDR3 nucleotides: TGTGCCAGTAAGCCAATTACAGGGTCGGGGAATCAGCCCCAGCATTTT.